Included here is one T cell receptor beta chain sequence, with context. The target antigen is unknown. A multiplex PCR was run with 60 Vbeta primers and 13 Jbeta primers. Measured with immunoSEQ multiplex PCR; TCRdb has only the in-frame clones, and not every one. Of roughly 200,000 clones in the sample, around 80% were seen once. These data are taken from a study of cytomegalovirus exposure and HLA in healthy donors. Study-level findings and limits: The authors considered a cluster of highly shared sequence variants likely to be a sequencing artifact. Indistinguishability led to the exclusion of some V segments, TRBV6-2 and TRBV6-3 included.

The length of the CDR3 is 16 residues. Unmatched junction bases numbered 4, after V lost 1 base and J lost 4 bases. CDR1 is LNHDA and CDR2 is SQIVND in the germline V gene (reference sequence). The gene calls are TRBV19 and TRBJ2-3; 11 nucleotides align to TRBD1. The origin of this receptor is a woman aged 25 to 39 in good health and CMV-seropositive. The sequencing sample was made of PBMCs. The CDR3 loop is CASSIGPGQGADTQYF. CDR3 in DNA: TGTGCCAGTAGTATAGGCCCGGGACAGGGGGCAGATACGCAGTATTTT.